The 3 T cell receptor beta chains below were found in one sample sequenced in a study of blood T cell repertoires in COVID-19. The protocol was immunoSEQ multiplex PCR, while the TCRdb copy is restricted to in-frame clones and leaves out a portion. This repertoire shows around 350,000 clones, 70% to 90% found once; its top ten account for about 2.9%. Sequencing was carried out using peripheral blood. These TCRs come from a human donor in a cohort sampled during active COVID-19.

The CDR3 loop is CASSDPTGSRYGYTF. The CDR3 DNA sequence: TGTGCCAGCAGTGATCCGACAGGGAGCCGCTATGGCTACACCTTC. The J gene is TRBJ1-2, the V gene TRBV6-2 or TRBV6-3, with TRBD1 matching over 7 bases. The ends lost 5 bases at V and 4 bases at J; junction bases unmatched: 10. There are 15 residues in the CDR3. Germline V lookup: CDR1 MNHEY, CDR2 SVGEGT.

This chain uses TRBV19 with TRBJ2-5; TRBD1 matches 7 bases. The CDR3 totals 13 residues. Trimming cost V 5 bases and J 3 bases; bases outside gene matches: 3. Germline CDR1 and CDR2: LNHDA and SQIVND (reference sequence). Here the CDR3 reads CASSLDREETQYF. CDR3 in DNA: TGTGCCAGTAGTCTTGACAGGGAAGAGACCCAGTACTTC.

As for this clone: Other DNA variants within this sample encode the same CDR3. This chain connects TRBV5-1 to TRBJ1-6; the D is unclear. There are 13 residues in the CDR3. Germline CDR1 is SGHRS and CDR2 is YFSETQ. V shed 0 bases and J shed 6 bases, with 4 bases lying between them. In nucleotides, the CDR3 is TGCGCCAGCAGCTTGGATAGTAATTCACCCCTCCACTTT. Translation gives CASSLDSNSPLHF.